The T cell receptor (beta chain) described here comes from a study of neurological immune-mediated disorders. Broader study findings: Expanded clones shared no CDR3 amino acid sequences across subjects, suggesting private repertoires in all groups.

Unsorted libraries came from 2 million PBMCs stored at -80 °C. TCRdb passed the 5' RACE reads through MiXCR, listing each CDR3 protein once. This table holds some 120,000 distinct CDR3 sequences, roughly 3.2% found once. This clonotype appeared many times. The antigen remains undetermined. The sample comprised PBMCs. This clonotype originated in a woman in her 30s with multiple sclerosis.

The CDR3 spells CASSQKLGTGREQYF. As DNA, the CDR3 is TGTGCCAGCAGCCAAAAGCTAGGGACAGGGAGAGAGCAGTACTTC. The chain is built from TRBV3-1 and TRBJ2-7; TRBD1 aligns across 9 bases. CDR1 and CDR2 from the germline V gene are LGHDT and YNNKEL (reference sequence). Trimming at V came to 2 bases and at J to 7 bases, leaving 9 bases not matched to a gene. This CDR3 is 15 amino acids long.